This T cell receptor (beta chain) came from a study of cytomegalovirus exposure and HLA in healthy donors. Turning to the study itself: Findings of an earlier analysis included some 120 million unique TCR beta sequences from about 180 million T cells.

Regarding the study as a whole: Many donors shared some public TCRs, even though most TCR sequences were rare.

The CDR3 is 16 amino acids. Germline loops: CDR1 SNHLY, CDR2 FYNNEI. V shed 4 bases, J shed 2 bases, and the junction held 3 bases outside the gene matches. Primers: 60 Vbeta forward and 13 Jbeta reverse. In the original workflow: The count from a later analysis was about 80 million unique TCR beta chains, around 10 million of them shared. This table comes from immunoSEQ multiplex PCR, and its TCRdb copy is limited to in-frame clones, with some not included. The DNA gave D and trimming, while V, J and clone size come from that table. The repertoire holds some 110,000 clones, with around 70% as singletons. Healthy bone marrow donors made up the donor group. This clone was picked up a small number of times. Its antigen is not known.

The material sequenced was PBMCs. The chain uses TRBV2 and TRBJ2-6; 9 positions match TRBD1. The TCR originated in a woman younger than 35 in good health and CMV-seronegative. This CDR3 is CASSGGTGTGANVLTF. CDR3 bases: TGTGCCAGCAGTGGGGGGACAGGGACTGGGGCCAACGTCCTGACTTTC.